The next 15 T cell receptor beta chains were all read from a single sample in a study of cytomegalovirus exposure and HLA in healthy donors. TCRdb's table, derived via immunoSEQ multiplex PCR, lists solely in-frame clones and lacks some. The sample lists fewer than 150,000 clones, 85% to 90% occurring once. Input material: PBMCs. These receptors were taken from a man younger than 45 in good health and CMV-seronegative.

CDR3 sequence: CATSIEGGSYNEQFF. CDR3 bases: TGTGCCACCAGCATCGAAGGAGGGTCCTACAATGAGCAGTTCTTC. This chain connects TRBV15 to TRBJ2-1, with D possibly being TRBD2 (6 bases). Trimming pared 4 bases from V and 1 base from J, leaving 11 bases between. The germline V gene encodes CDR1 LNHNV and CDR2 YYDKDF (reference sequence). The CDR3 consists of 15 residues.

The rearrangement links TRBV11-2 to TRBJ2-7; no definite D call. Germline CDR1 SGHAT, CDR2 FQNNGV. Trimming removed 1 base from V and 2 bases from J, with 9 bases in between. CDR3 size: 14 residues. In nucleotides, the CDR3 is TGTGCCAGCAGCTTAGCGGTACAGCCCTACGAGCAGTACTTC. This codes for CASSLAVQPYEQYF.

The chain recombines TRBV7-9 with TRBJ2-6, with a weak D call TRBD1 (6 bases). V gave up 5 bases and J gave up 4 bases, with 12 bases separating them. CDR3 length: 15 amino acids. Germline V gene data show CDR1 as SEHNR and CDR2 as FQNEAQ (reference sequence). CDR3 in DNA: TGTGCCAGCAGCGTACAGGGTGCCGGGGCCAACGTCCTGACTTTC. It encodes CASSVQGAGANVLTF. Supplemented by reference TRBV7-9 and TRBJ2-6, the full variable domain reads DTGVSQNPRHKITKRGQNVTFRCDPISEHNRLYWYRQTLGQGPEFLTYFQNEAQLEKSRLLSDRFSAERPKGSFSTLEIQRTEQGDSAMYLCASSVQGAGANVLTFGAGSRLTVL.

The CDR3 loop reads CSAVGGSYEQYF. DNA for the CDR3: TGCAGCGCTGTAGGCGGATCCTACGAGCAGTACTTC. The rearrangement joins TRBV29-1 to TRBJ2-7; unclear D gene. Germline values: CDR1 SQVTM, CDR2 ANQGSEA. Deletions cut 7 bases from V and 1 base from J, with 11 bases between. The CDR3 extends over 12 amino acids.

The chain couples TRBV12-5 to TRBJ1-6; TRBD1 might be the D (6 bases). Trimming cost V 6 bases and J 6 bases, with 15 bases left between them. The CDR3 consists of 15 residues. Germline-derived CDR1 and CDR2 are LGHNT and FRNRAP. CDR3 sequence: CASGAGTPVNSPLHF. In nucleotides, the CDR3 is TGTGCTAGTGGCGCTGGGACACCGGTTAATTCACCCCTCCACTTT.

The chain has TRBV6-1 and TRBJ1-1; 7 bases agree with TRBD1. The CDR3 has 15 amino acids. Germline lookup yields CDR1 MNHNS and CDR2 SASEGT. J gave up 5 bases and V 7 bases, and 13 bases lay outside the gene matches. CDR3 bases: TGTGCCAGCATTGATATAAAGACAGGGAATACTGAAGCTTTCTTT. This translates into CASIDIKTGNTEAFF.

This rearrangement joins TRBV18 to TRBJ1-4; D unresolved. V shed 5 bases and J shed 2 bases, with 9 bases lying between them. Germline V lookup: CDR1 KGHSH, CDR2 LQKENI. The CDR3 totals 14 residues. DNA for the CDR3: TGTGCCAGCTCATTCCCGGAGACTAATGAAAAACTGTTTTTT. Protein product: CASSFPETNEKLFF. The full variable domain, its missing parts supplied by reference TRBV18 and TRBJ1-4, is NAGVMQNPRHLVRRRGQEARLRCSPMKGHSHVYWYRQLPEEGLKFMVYLQKENIIDESGMPKERFSAEFPKEGPSILRIQQVVRGDSAAYFCASSFPETNEKLFFGSGTQLSVL.

V usage is TRBV2 and J usage is TRBJ2-5, with TRBD1 identical over 11 bases. V lost 8 bases to trimming and J lost 2 bases; unmatched junction nucleotides: 4. The CDR3 is made up of 14 amino acids. Germline V gives CDR1 SNHLY, CDR2 FYNNEI. CDR3 region: CASSRDRGQETQYF. CDR3 bases: TGTGCCAGCTCACGGGACAGGGGGCAAGAGACCCAGTACTTC.

The J gene is TRBJ2-7, the V gene TRBV30; 8 bases are a match to TRBD1. The CDR3 runs to 14 residues. J was trimmed by 6 bases and V by 0 bases; bases with no gene match: 7. The germline CDR1 and CDR2 sequences are GTSNPN and SVGIG (reference sequence). CDR3 nucleotides: TGTGCCTGGAGTGTACCCGGACAGGGTGGCGAGCAGTACTTC. Encoded protein: CAWSVPGQGGEQYF.

This clone appeared once. The rearrangement joins TRBV6-5 to TRBJ1-2; 8 bases line up with TRBD1. CDR3 length: 12 amino acids. Germline V gives CDR1 MNHEY, CDR2 SVGAGI. Trimming removed 11 bases from V and 6 bases from J; junction bases left unmatched: 8. CDR3 nucleotides: TGTGCCGCATCCGGGACAGGACATGGCTACACCTTC. Translating it yields CAASGTGHGYTF.

The rearrangement uses TRBV5-4 and TRBJ1-2; TRBD1 might be the D (5 bases). The germline V gene encodes CDR1 SGHNT and CDR2 YYREEE (reference sequence). Between the trimmed V and J ends, which lost 2 bases and 2 bases, there was a span of 7 bases. The CDR3 has 13 residues. The CDR3 reads CASSFDRNYGYTF. The CDR3, as DNA: TGTGCCAGCAGCTTCGACAGAAACTATGGCTACACCTTC. Full variable domain (missing parts from reference TRBV5-4 and TRBJ1-2): ETGVTQSPTHLIKTRGQQVTLRCSSQSGHNTVSWYQQALGQGPQFIFQYYREEENGRGNFPPRFSGLQFPNYSSELNVNALELDDSALYLCASSFDRNYGYTFGSGTRLTVV.

This rearrangement joins TRBV29-1 to TRBJ2-5, with TRBD2 as a possible D gene (7 bases). The CDR3 covers 14 residues. V shed 6 bases and J shed 5 bases, with 19 bases lying between them. CDR1 SQVTM and CDR2 ANQGSEA come from the germline V gene. This chain's CDR3 is CSVLIGGGSETQYF. The CDR3 DNA reads TGCAGCGTCCTTATAGGGGGGGGATCGGAGACCCAGTACTTC.

The chain has TRBV28 and TRBJ1-3; TRBD1 aligns across 10 bases. CDR3 length: 15 residues. Germline trimming cut 5 bases from V and 4 bases from J; bases unmatched to any gene: 5. Germline CDR1 is MDHEN and CDR2 is SYDVKM. The CDR3 nucleotides read TGTGCCAGCAGTGCAGGGACAGGGGAAGGAAACACCATATATTTT. Protein: CASSAGTGEGNTIYF.

The count of this clone is one. The chain employs TRBV2 and TRBJ1-5, with a tentative D call TRBD1 (6 bases). The V end lost 4 bases, the J end lost 7 bases, and 14 bases lay between the germline ends. CDR3 length equals 14 residues. In germline, CDR1 is SNHLY, CDR2 FYNNEI. The CDR3 is CASSGLTGDQPQHF. The CDR3 DNA sequence: TGTGCCAGCAGTGGCCTGACAGGCGACCAGCCCCAGCATTTT.

CDR3 nucleotide sequence: TGTGCCAGCAGCGTAGGTGACAGGTACAATGAGCAGTTCTTC. It yields the protein CASSVGDRYNEQFF. The chain recombines TRBV9 with TRBJ2-1; possibly TRBD1 for D (6 bases). CDR3 length: 14 amino acids. V was pared by 0 bases and J by 4 bases, with 8 bases between. The germline gives CDR1 SGDLS, CDR2 YYNGEE.